This TCR beta chain was identified in a study of vaccination effects on CD4 cells after COVID-19. Turning to the study itself: About 2.2 million PBMC per well were cultured with approximately 9 IU/ml IL-2 and about 9.8 ug/ml peptides.

This clone appeared once. Its cognate antigen is unknown. The assay was immunoSEQ multiplex PCR, and TCRdb's table has in-frame clones only and misses some. The sample lists roughly 45,000 clones, 72% seen once, with under 10% in the top ten. Upon completion of about 10 days in culture, CD4+ T cells were isolated. The cohort was immunized with two doses of either the BNT162b2 or mRNA-1273 vaccine. Both day 3 and day 7 saw half the medium replaced with IL-2 medium. General study findings and limits: No early post-infection timepoints were available in the study, which also included few convalescent patients. Infection-derived and vaccine-derived clones contracted markedly late after vaccination.

This sample comprised CD4+ T cells from PBMCs cultured without peptide, obtained after COVID-19 vaccination. This TCR was recovered from a human donor who received a COVID-19 vaccine.

This chain's CDR3 is CASSHGTNTDTQYF. CDR3 coding DNA: TGCGCCAGCAGCCACGGGACTAACACAGATACGCAGTATTTT. The rearrangement uses TRBV5-1 and TRBJ2-3; 7 bases map to TRBD2. The CDR3 has 14 amino acids. V shed 4 bases, J shed 2 bases, and the junction held 4 bases outside the gene matches. Germline lookup yields CDR1 SGHRS and CDR2 YFSETQ.